This T cell receptor (beta chain) was sequenced for a study of CXCR3-negative and CXCR3-positive naive CD8 T cells. At the level of the study: Total TRB output reached about 135 million reads, about 1.5 +/- 0.3 million per library.

The CDR3 runs to 16 residues. Germline assignment: CDR1 MDHEN and CDR2 SYDVKM. Overall study findings and caveats: Researchers reported similar TRBV-TRBJ usage in naive CXCR3-negative and CXCR3-positive cells, though memory differed. In both naive subsets diversity was comparably high, whereas memory CD8+ cells showed much lower diversity.

250,000 to 300,000 cells per CD8+ T cell subset were flow-sorted in triplicate. The authors prepared UMI-labeled TRB cDNA libraries by 5' RACE. TCRdb re-called the 5' RACE reads; every CDR3 protein appears as one record, without DNA. This sample's table reports about 39,000 distinct CDR3 sequences. A remark on this clonotype: Its matching antigen is unknown.

The receptor comes from a human donor in good health. Some clones in this sample may be carry-over from other donors' samples. The rearrangement uses TRBV28 and TRBJ2-4; TCRdb gives TRBD1 as the D gene, but with no DNA this cannot be confirmed. Sequencing used memory CD8+ T cells from blood. The CDR3 here is CASSMPGTRRLNIQYF.